This is a list of T cell receptor beta chains from one sample in a study of T cells in Graves' hyperthyroidism and ophthalmopathy. One entry per CDR3 protein, called by TCRdb with MiXCR from the multiplex PCR reads. The table shows approximately 370,000 distinct CDR3 sequences, with 14% to 15% occurring only once. The sample consisted of blood. The receptors here all came from a woman aged 25 to 45 with Graves' hyperthyroidism. Both conserved end residues are part of each CDR3. A D gene is named only where the DNA matches it firmly. The size field is filled for only some rows; it gives once, few, many or a size class.

D: .
V: TRBV15
size: .
J: TRBJ1-1
CDR3: CATSREPGPQAFF
DNA: TGTGCCACCAGCAGGGAACCGGGGCCCCAAGCTTTCTTT

D: TRBD1
V: TRBV28
size: .
J: TRBJ1-5
CDR3: CASSLWTGRYQPQHF
DNA: TGTGCCAGCAGTTTGTGGACAGGGCGTTATCAACCCCAGCATTTT

D: TRBD2
V: TRBV29-1
size: few
J: TRBJ2-1
CDR3: CSATPYLLAGVRNEQFF
DNA: TGCAGCGCGACGCCATACCTGCTAGCGGGAGTTAGGAATGAGCAGTTCTTC

D: TRBD2
V: TRBV7-2
size: few
J: TRBJ2-6
CDR3: CASKRGGSGRGGANVLTF
DNA: TGTGCCAGCAAGCGGGGTGGGAGCGGGAGAGGTGGGGCCAACGTCCTGACTTTC

D: .
V: TRBV28
size: .
J: TRBJ1-6
CDR3: CASRYDRSSYNSPLHF
DNA: TGTGCCAGCAGATACGACAGGAGCTCCTATAATTCACCCCTCCACTTT

D: .
V: TRBV6-1
size: many
J: TRBJ2-3
CDR3: CATRTSTDTQYF
DNA: TGTGCCACCCGTACTAGCACAGATACGCAGTATTTT

D: TRBD1
V: TRBV20-1
size: few
J: TRBJ1-2
CDR3: CSARGQGNWGYTF
DNA: TGCAGTGCGAGGGGGCAGGGGAATTGGGGCTACACCTTC

D: TRBD1
V: TRBV6-1
size: few
J: TRBJ2-7
CDR3: CASSRDRGLSSRPYEQYF
DNA: TGTGCCAGCAGCCGGGACAGGGGGCTTTCTTCTCGACCCTACGAGCAGTACTTC

D: .
V: TRBV12-3/TRBV12-4
size: few
J: TRBJ1-5
CDR3: CASSFGIGGNQPQHF
DNA: TGTGCCAGCAGTTTTGGAATAGGGGGCAATCAGCCCCAGCATTTT

D: .
V: TRBV29-1
size: many
J: TRBJ2-7
CDR3: CSVGGGWQPYEQYF
DNA: TGCAGCGTTGGTGGGGGTTGGCAACCCTACGAGCAGTACTTC